This TCR beta chain was recovered during a study of TIL therapy for anti-PD-1-resistant metastatic lung cancer. Regarding time point: pre-treatment sample, taken before nivolumab and TIL therapy. Germline V gene lookup returns CDR1 SGHTA and CDR2 FQGNSA. V was pared by 1 base and J by 1 base, with 6 bases between. This CDR3 is 14 amino acids long. Sequencing used immunoSEQ v3. Some clones are missing from TCRdb's copy, which holds only in-frame ones; the method was immunoSEQ multiplex PCR. The sample carries about 60,000 clones, 69% recorded once. The rearrangement uses TRBV7-2 and TRBJ2-3; D not resolved. This receptor was taken from a person between 30 and 79 years old with non-small cell lung cancer. Source: blood, taken at baseline. The CDR3 DNA reads as TGTGCCAGCAGCTTAGGTAGGGGCACAGATACGCAGTATTTT. This codes for CASSLGRGTDTQYF.